This T cell receptor beta chain was sequenced for a study of cytomegalovirus exposure and HLA in healthy donors. Measured with immunoSEQ multiplex PCR; TCRdb has only the in-frame clones, and not every one. Among some 90,000 clones listed, roughly 87% were seen once. The CDR3 runs 14 residues. Trimming took 1 base from V and 7 from J; bases not matched to a gene: 6. Germline V gives CDR1 LNHNV, CDR2 YYDKDF (reference sequence). The TCR originated in a man younger than 35 in good health and CMV-seropositive. This chain connects TRBV15 to TRBJ2-5, with 7 bases that match TRBD2. Source material: PBMCs. CDR3 loop: CATSRGPSGGTQYF. The CDR3 DNA follows: TGTGCCACCAGCAGAGGCCCCTCGGGGGGGACCCAGTACTTC.